This TCR beta chain stems from a study of CD8+ T cells in alopecia areata. Germline V gives CDR1 SQVTM, CDR2 ANQGSEA. V shed 7 bases and J 7 bases; nucleotides not matched to a gene: 13. This CDR3 region has 15 residues. RNA extraction and reverse transcription yielded cDNA as sequencing template. The assay was immunoSEQ multiplex PCR, and TCRdb's table has in-frame clones only and misses some. Of a few hundred thousand clones in the sample, 35% to 45% were seen once. This clone has a handful of counts. The sample's treatment: oral pan-JAK inhibitor, 5-10 mg twice daily. The sequence was collected from a human donor with alopecia areata. The source material was CD4+ T cells sorted from blood, sampled at roughly week 30, from a patient treated with tofacitinib. The genes are TRBV29-1 and TRBJ2-2, with 9 bases identical to TRBD1. The CDR3 here is CSAEPRDREGGELFF. In DNA, the CDR3 is TGCAGCGCCGAACCCCGGGACAGGGAGGGCGGGGAGCTGTTTTTT.